These T cell receptor beta chains were read from a single sample in a study of T cells in Graves' hyperthyroidism and ophthalmopathy. TCRdb re-called the multiplex PCR reads through MiXCR, storing one row per CDR3 protein. Of under 400,000 distinct CDR3 sequences listed, 18% are singletons. Sequenced input: blood. The receptor set was obtained from a woman aged 50 to 65 with Graves' hyperthyroidism. Each CDR3 is given with its conserved first and last residue. Each record gives: clone size, V gene, J gene, D gene, CDR3 protein, CDR3 DNA. The D gene is left open where the match is weak. Not all rows give a size; the values are once, few, many and, for expanded clones, a class.

clone_size: few
v_call: TRBV6-2/TRBV6-3
j_call: TRBJ2-5
d_call: .
cdr3_aa: CASRKGGEETQYF
cdr3_nt: TGTGCCAGCAGAAAGGGGGGGGAAGAGACCCAGTACTTC

clone_size: many
v_call: TRBV5-6
j_call: TRBJ2-1
d_call: .
cdr3_aa: CASSFGVGYNEQFF
cdr3_nt: TGTGCCAGCAGCTTCGGGGTGGGTTACAATGAGCAGTTCTTC

clone_size: .
v_call: TRBV6-1
j_call: TRBJ2-1
d_call: TRBD2
cdr3_aa: CASSDAWGGGNNEQFF
cdr3_nt: TGTGCCAGCAGTGATGCATGGGGGGGGGGTAACAATGAGCAGTTCTTC

clone_size: once
v_call: TRBV7-2
j_call: TRBJ2-5
d_call: TRBD2
cdr3_aa: CAGSLDGTSVETQYF
cdr3_nt: TGTGCCGGCAGCTTAGATGGGACTAGCGTGGAGACCCAGTACTTC

clone_size: .
v_call: TRBV6-1
j_call: TRBJ1-1
d_call: TRBD1
cdr3_aa: CASSQQGGGTEAFF
cdr3_nt: TGTGCCAGCAGTCAACAGGGGGGCGGCACTGAAGCTTTCTTT

clone_size: few
v_call: TRBV6-1
j_call: TRBJ2-3
d_call: .
cdr3_aa: CASSLSFGKSDTQYF
cdr3_nt: TGTGCCAGCAGCCTATCGTTCGGGAAATCAGATACGCAGTATTTT

clone_size: .
v_call: TRBV7-6
j_call: TRBJ2-2
d_call: .
cdr3_aa: CASSLEWQENTGELFF
cdr3_nt: TGTGCCAGCAGCTTAGAGTGGCAGGAAAACACCGGGGAGCTGTTTTTT

clone_size: .
v_call: TRBV6-4
j_call: TRBJ2-1
d_call: .
cdr3_aa: CASPARNRVTIDEQFF
cdr3_nt: TGTGCCAGCCCGGCAAGGAACAGGGTAACGATCGATGAGCAGTTCTTC

clone_size: many
v_call: TRBV2
j_call: TRBJ1-5
d_call: .
cdr3_aa: CASSRSGVGNQPQHF
cdr3_nt: TGTGCCAGCAGCCGGTCAGGGGTCGGCAATCAGCCCCAGCATTTT

clone_size: few
v_call: TRBV4-1
j_call: TRBJ2-7
d_call: TRBD2
cdr3_aa: CASSQLAGGSSYEQYF
cdr3_nt: TGCGCCAGCAGCCAGTTAGCGGGAGGGAGCTCCTACGAGCAGTACTTC

clone_size: .
v_call: TRBV20-1
j_call: TRBJ2-7
d_call: .
cdr3_aa: CSARDSRGSEQYF
cdr3_nt: TGCAGTGCTAGAGACTCACGGGGGTCCGAGCAGTACTTC

clone_size: .
v_call: TRBV20-1
j_call: TRBJ2-1
d_call: .
cdr3_aa: CSPGLRSSYNEQFF
cdr3_nt: TGCAGTCCGGGACTCCGAAGCTCCTACAATGAGCAGTTCTTC

clone_size: .
v_call: TRBV19
j_call: TRBJ2-5
d_call: TRBD1
cdr3_aa: CASSMGTEETQYF
cdr3_nt: TGTGCCAGTAGTATGGGGACAGAAGAGACCCAGTACTTC

clone_size: .
v_call: TRBV9
j_call: TRBJ2-2
d_call: TRBD2
cdr3_aa: CASSVNLAGVPGELFF
cdr3_nt: TGTGCCAGCAGCGTAAATCTAGCGGGGGTTCCTGGGGAGCTGTTTTTT

clone_size: .
v_call: TRBV20-1
j_call: TRBJ2-7
d_call: TRBD1
cdr3_aa: CSASRQGVTYEQYF
cdr3_nt: TGCAGTGCGAGTAGACAGGGAGTAACCTACGAGCAGTACTTC

clone_size: few
v_call: TRBV3-1
j_call: TRBJ2-7
d_call: .
cdr3_aa: CASSSRDRYSYEQYF
cdr3_nt: TGTGCCAGCAGCTCTCGGGACCGATACTCCTACGAGCAGTACTTC

clone_size: few
v_call: TRBV20-1
j_call: TRBJ2-3
d_call: TRBD2
cdr3_aa: CSANSGRSTDTQYF
cdr3_nt: TGCAGTGCTAATAGCGGGAGAAGCACAGATACGCAGTATTTT

clone_size: .
v_call: TRBV14
j_call: TRBJ2-3
d_call: .
cdr3_aa: CASSPLSTDTQYF
cdr3_nt: TGTGCCAGCAGCCCCCTAAGCACAGATACGCAGTATTTT

clone_size: .
v_call: TRBV2
j_call: TRBJ1-1
d_call: .
cdr3_aa: CASSLQAGDTEAFF
cdr3_nt: TGTGCCAGCAGTTTGCAAGCGGGAGACACTGAAGCTTTCTTT

clone_size: .
v_call: TRBV5-4
j_call: TRBJ1-2
d_call: .
cdr3_aa: CASSFSGLGYGYTF
cdr3_nt: TGTGCCAGCAGCTTCTCAGGGCTTGGCTATGGCTACACCTTC

clone_size: .
v_call: TRBV4-1
j_call: TRBJ2-5
d_call: TRBD2
cdr3_aa: CASSHRTSGAWGETQYF
cdr3_nt: TGCGCCAGCAGCCACCGGACTAGCGGGGCCTGGGGAGAGACCCAGTACTTC

clone_size: .
v_call: TRBV20-1
j_call: TRBJ2-7
d_call: TRBD2
cdr3_aa: CSAPYSGRTYEQYF
cdr3_nt: TGCAGTGCTCCCTACAGCGGGAGAACCTACGAGCAGTACTTC

clone_size: many
v_call: TRBV20-1
j_call: TRBJ2-3
d_call: TRBD2
cdr3_aa: CSANSLAGTTSTDTQYF
cdr3_nt: TGCAGTGCTAACTCCCTAGCGGGGACTACTAGCACAGATACGCAGTATTTT

clone_size: many
v_call: TRBV28
j_call: TRBJ2-7
d_call: .
cdr3_aa: CASQGDYEQYF
cdr3_nt: TGTGCCAGTCAGGGAGACTACGAGCAGTACTTC

clone_size: few
v_call: TRBV15
j_call: TRBJ1-6
d_call: .
cdr3_aa: CATSRDLVPLHF
cdr3_nt: TGTGCCACCAGCAGAGATTTGGTACCCCTCCACTTT

clone_size: many
v_call: TRBV3-1
j_call: TRBJ1-2
d_call: .
cdr3_aa: CASSQDRRVNYGYTF
cdr3_nt: TGTGCCAGCAGCCAAGATCGAAGGGTTAACTATGGCTACACCTTC

clone_size: few
v_call: TRBV4-1
j_call: TRBJ2-5
d_call: TRBD1
cdr3_aa: CASSQESGGAPGETQYF
cdr3_nt: TGCGCCAGCAGCCAAGAGTCAGGGGGCGCCCCGGGAGAGACCCAGTACTTC

clone_size: .
v_call: TRBV10-3
j_call: TRBJ2-2
d_call: TRBD2
cdr3_aa: CAISDGGGYTGELFF
cdr3_nt: TGTGCCATCAGTGATGGCGGGGGGTACACCGGGGAGCTGTTTTTT

clone_size: many
v_call: TRBV11-2
j_call: TRBJ2-3
d_call: .
cdr3_aa: CASSQSPGPYSGAQYF
cdr3_nt: TGTGCCAGCAGCCAATCTCCGGGTCCCTACTCCGGGGCGCAGTATTTT

clone_size: few
v_call: TRBV19
j_call: TRBJ2-2
d_call: .
cdr3_aa: CASTPGSTGELFF
cdr3_nt: TGTGCCAGTACTCCGGGCTCGACCGGGGAGCTGTTTTTT

clone_size: many
v_call: TRBV7-3
j_call: TRBJ2-5
d_call: .
cdr3_aa: CASSTEQQQQETQYF
cdr3_nt: TGTGCCAGCAGTACGGAACAGCAGCAACAAGAGACCCAGTACTTC

clone_size: few
v_call: TRBV29-1
j_call: TRBJ2-3
d_call: TRBD2
cdr3_aa: CSVEGGLAGYTDTQYF
cdr3_nt: TGCAGCGTTGAAGGGGGACTAGCGGGGTACACAGATACGCAGTATTTT

clone_size: few
v_call: TRBV19
j_call: TRBJ1-1
d_call: .
cdr3_aa: CASTFKGGATEAFF
cdr3_nt: TGTGCCAGTACCTTTAAGGGTGGGGCCACTGAAGCTTTCTTT

clone_size: .
v_call: TRBV20-1
j_call: TRBJ2-3
d_call: .
cdr3_aa: CSARDPLGLTDTQYF
cdr3_nt: TGCAGTGCTAGAGACCCCTTAGGCCTAACAGATACGCAGTATTTT

clone_size: many
v_call: TRBV12-3/TRBV12-4
j_call: TRBJ2-2
d_call: .
cdr3_aa: CASSQGYGELFF
cdr3_nt: TGTGCCAGCAGCCAGGGGTACGGGGAGCTGTTTTTT